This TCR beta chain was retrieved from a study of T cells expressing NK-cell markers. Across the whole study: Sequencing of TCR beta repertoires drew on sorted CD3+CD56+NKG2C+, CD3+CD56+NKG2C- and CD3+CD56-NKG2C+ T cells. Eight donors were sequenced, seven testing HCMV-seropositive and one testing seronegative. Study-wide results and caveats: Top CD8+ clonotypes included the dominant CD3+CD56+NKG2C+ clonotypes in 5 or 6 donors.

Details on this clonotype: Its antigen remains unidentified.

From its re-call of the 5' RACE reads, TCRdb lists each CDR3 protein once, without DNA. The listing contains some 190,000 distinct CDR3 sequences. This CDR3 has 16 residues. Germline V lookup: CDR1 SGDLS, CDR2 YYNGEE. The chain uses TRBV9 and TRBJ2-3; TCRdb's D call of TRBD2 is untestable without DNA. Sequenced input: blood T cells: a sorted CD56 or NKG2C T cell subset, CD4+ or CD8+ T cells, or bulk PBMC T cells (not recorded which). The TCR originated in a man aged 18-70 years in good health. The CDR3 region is CASSRGSGADLDTQYF.